This TCR beta chain was captured by sequencing in a study of T cells in Graves' hyperthyroidism and ophthalmopathy. The investigators amplified TCR beta CDR3 regions from RNA transcripts. HTBI primers drove first-round RT-PCR of the TCR CDR3. TCRdb reprocessed the multiplex PCR reads via MiXCR and lists one record per CDR3 protein. The table has fewer than 450,000 distinct CDR3 sequences, 17% seen once. Regarding this clonotype: Its specificity is unknown.

V lost 3 bases, J lost 2 bases, and 11 bases lay in between. CDR1 is LGHDT and CDR2 is YNNKEL in the germline V gene (reference sequence). This CDR3 has 14 amino acids. Patients between 18 and 65 years old had hyperthyroidism, newly diagnosed and lasting under 2 months. Study observations and caveats: Most thyroid clonotypes expanded above 0.001 appeared in blood too.

This TCR derives from a woman in her thirties with Graves' hyperthyroidism that later progressed to Graves' ophthalmopathy. The genes are TRBV3-1 and TRBJ2-7; perhaps TRBD1 as D (6 bases). The sequenced sample consisted of blood. CDR3 protein: CASSHYRDTYEQYF. The CDR3 bases are TGTGCCAGCAGCCACTACCGGGACACCTACGAGCAGTACTTC.